Here is one T cell receptor (beta chain) with its context. The source of the sample is a study of blood T cell repertoires in COVID-19. Sequenced by immunoSEQ multiplex PCR; TCRdb stores in-frame clones only, minus some. The table records fewer than 250,000 clones, under 90% of them present only once. This CDR3 comprises 16 residues. After removal of 5 bases from V and 9 bases from J, the junction contained 10 bases not matched to a gene. The germline V gene encodes CDR1 SGHNT and CDR2 YYREEE (reference sequence). The sequence was collected from an elderly woman with COVID-19, enrolled during active disease. The V and J genes are TRBV5-4 and TRBJ2-1; 14 bases are a match to TRBD2. Sequences were obtained from peripheral blood. The CDR3 sequence is CASRPGLAGGQFEQFF. The CDR3 coding sequence is TGTGCCAGCAGACCTGGACTAGCGGGGGGCCAATTTGAGCAGTTCTTC.